This TCR beta chain derives from a study of T cell clusters in autoimmune cytopenias. Notes on the study in general: No experiment has yet validated the function of the T cell clusters defined in silico. TRB repertoire shifts in secondary cytopenia and chronic lymphocytic leukemia mostly reflected lymphoma, not autoimmunity. Clustering suggested that physiological T cell clusters were missing in primary autoimmune cytopenia patients.

Germline V gene lookup returns CDR1 LNHDA and CDR2 SQIVND (reference sequence). There are 13 residues in the CDR3. One tube held mixed TRB-A and TRB-B primer pools for touch-down PCR. Reprocessing the multiplex PCR reads, TCRdb reports a single entry for every CDR3 protein and omits DNA. This sample's table reports roughly 5,000 distinct CDR3 sequences. Frequency places this clonotype as medium-sized. Its target is unknown. TRB was amplified from around 0.25 ug of peripheral blood genomic DNA per sample. The rearrangement uses TRBV19 and TRBJ1-6; TCRdb returns TRBD1, unconfirmable since there is no DNA. The sequenced sample was peripheral blood. The sequence came from a human donor with an autoimmune cytopenia or autoimmune hepatitis (not recorded which). The CDR3 sequence is CASGPGLNSPLHF.